A selection of T cell receptor beta chains follows, all from one sample in a study of response to subunit inactivated influenza vaccine. Via MiXCR, TCRdb re-called the RT-PCR reads, giving one row per CDR3 protein. Of roughly 290,000 distinct CDR3 sequences listed, roughly a fifth are singletons. Sequences were derived from PBMCs from blood, sampled 21 months after vaccination. These receptors were collected from a man between 50 and 69 years old who received an inactivated influenza vaccine. The CDR3 runs from the conserved cysteine through the conserved F or W.

j_call v_call cdr3_aa
TRBJ1-5 TRBV29-1 CSVGQSNQPQHF
TRBJ2-5 TRBV29-1 CSVDGGQGETQYF
TRBJ2-7 TRBV7-9 CASSLTSRGRGYEQYF
TRBJ2-1 TRBV25-1 CASSVGTSGTNEQFF
TRBJ2-3 TRBV7-9 CASSFRPSVPDTQYF
TRBJ1-1 TRBV20-1 CSARAGPSNTEAFF
TRBJ1-5 TRBV20-1 CSAGDRGSNQPQHF
TRBJ2-2 TRBV5-5 CASSFGQGRNTGELFF
TRBJ2-1 TRBV20-1 CSAPRQGRVNEQFF
TRBJ2-4 TRBV20-1 CSARARLAGGLIAKNIQYF
TRBJ1-1 TRBV5-6 CASSSRQANTEAFF